This TCR beta chain comes out of a study of a mutant IDH1 vaccine in newly diagnosed glioma. Study-level background: Onset of vaccination occurred 4-6 weeks following radiotherapy alone, or with temozolomide cycles. Receipt of radiotherapy, temozolomide, or both preceded the study, and most received both. Findings of the study overall: Patients mounted vaccine-induced immune responses in 93.3% of cases.

To note about this clone: Its antigen is unidentified.

Sequencing used immunoSEQ multiplex PCR; TCRdb keeps in-frame clones, though not all of them. Among around 26,000 clones listed, around 70% were seen once. The time point was: week 11, during vaccination. Every single dose of the vaccine, 300 ug of mutant IDH1 20-mer peptide, came with topical imiquimod. Donors' newly diagnosed IDH1-mutant WHO grade 3 or 4 astrocytomas lacked nuclear ATRX. The sequence came from a man younger than 35 with glioma. Some clones in this sample may be carry-over from other donors' samples. The specimen was peripheral blood mononuclear cells (PBMCs), collected from a glioma patient whose treatment included an IDH1 peptide vaccine.

The CDR3 bases are TGTGCCAGCTCACCGCTCCCAGGCCCGACAGGGTCTCCGTACGAGCAGTACTTC. Protein sequence: CASSPLPGPTGSPYEQYF. The chain combines TRBV18 with TRBJ2-7; TRBD1 matches 7 bases. Germline CDR1 and CDR2: KGHSH and LQKENI. Trimming cost V 3 bases and J 4 bases; bases outside gene matches: 18. This CDR3 is built from 18 residues.